This T cell receptor beta chain was identified during a study of cytomegalovirus exposure and HLA in healthy donors. Study observations and caveats: In an earlier analysis, most TCR beta V segments were productive about 87% or about 30% of the time. Through in vitro validation, three CMV-associated chains were shown to be specific for CMV antigens. Cytomegalovirus association was assigned to about 150 TCR beta chains.

Use of 60 Vbeta and 13 Jbeta primers characterized the PCR. Sequencing was performed with immunoSEQ multiplex PCR; in TCRdb, only in-frame clones are kept and a portion is missing. This sample carries about 120,000 clones, approximately 80% of them seen once, and the ten largest clones take approximately 9.9%. The CDR3 is 16 amino acids. From germline, CDR1 is SGHNT and CDR2 YYREEE (reference sequence). V lost 4 bases, J lost 6 bases, and 12 bases stayed unmatched. On this clone itself: Its antigen remains unknown.

V is TRBV5-4 and J is TRBJ1-2; TRBD1 agrees at 10 bases. The source material was PBMCs. This receptor was taken from a man aged 40-49 years in good health and CMV-seropositive. CDR3 loop: CASSIPGTGEGNGYTF. In DNA form, the CDR3 reads TGTGCCAGCAGCATCCCCGGGACAGGGGAAGGTAATGGCTACACCTTC.